This T cell receptor beta chain is drawn from a study of blood T cell repertoires in COVID-19 (TCRdb year 2020). Background on the whole study: Collaborator samples came from the United States, Italy and Spain and covered acute and convalescent phases of COVID-19. The material from the prospective study consisted of cDNA or gDNA derived from T cells, B-cell-depleted T cells, or PBMCs. The sample metadata nearly always contained a de-identified subject ID, COVID-19 status, age in years and sex. Samples were obtained from the ongoing ImmuneRACE study (first 160 participants) and from about 1,300 subjects provided by 6 global collaborators. A freely available public database, intended as a resource for researchers studying the immune response to SARS-CoV-2, is where the repertoires were released. Deeply sampled blood TCRbeta repertoires from subjects exposed to, actively infected with, or recovered from COVID-19 were included in the dataset. Where available, HLA class I and class II types were obtained from metadata supplied by the sample provider rather than from assay-based typing.

Overall study outcomes, separate from this receptor: Clinical and demographic metadata were provided uncurated, with the amount varying by source and participant.

TCRbeta CDR3 regions were amplified from genomic DNA by means of the immunoSEQ Assay, a bias-controlled multiplex PCR. The paper's data handling went like this. Nucleated cell counts per sample were estimated from amplification of reference gene primers within the assay. To quantify the absolute abundance of each unique TCRbeta CDR3 rearrangement, sequence reads were collapsed and filtered. For each sample, productive Simpson clonality was calculated as the square root of Simpson's diversity index over productive rearrangements. The table comes from immuneACCESS by way of TCRdb, which keeps in-frame sequences with V and J called. Part of the clones is missing from these tables; in studies checked, under half for an unresolved V gene and the rest for unknown reasons. V, J and clone size are taken as reported in that table, and D and trimming were inferred from the DNA itself. This sample holds about 360,000 clones; 80% to 90% were observed only once. In total, the top ten clones hold roughly 7.1% of the sample.

As for this clone: Its recognized antigen is unknown. Within one base of it there is no much larger clone, and no base qualities were kept.

At one collaborating source in Seattle, patients were enrolled during active infection and were followed longitudinally through the course of disease. Each collaborating institution followed its own protocols to collect whole blood in K2EDTA tubes. For TCRbeta analysis, collaborator samples were shipped as frozen whole blood, as isolated PBMCs, or as DNA extracted from either sample type. The CDR3 has 14 amino acids, counting the end cysteine and phenylalanine. The sequence is cut down to CDR3 DNA, 42 bases in frame from base 1. The V end gives up 3 bases and the J end 7 bases, leaving 6 bases in the junction not matched to a gene. Based on the germline V gene, the CDR1 and CDR2 sequences are SGDLS and YYNGEE.

Sequenced: peripheral blood. This clonotype was sampled from a woman aged 60-75 years with COVID-19, enrolled during active disease. The rearrangement combines TRBV9 with TRBJ2-1; TRBD1 lines up with 8 middle nucleotides. The CDR3 is CASSARGLANEQFF. The DNA sequence is as follows: TGTGCCAGCAGCGCCAGGGGGCTGGCGAATGAGCAGTTCTTC. The variable domain in full, with residues beyond the CDR3 obtained from the reference TRBV9 and TRBJ2-1 genes, is DSGVTQTPKHLITATGQRVTLRCSPRSGDLSVYWYQQSLDQGLQFLIQYYNGEERAKGNILERFSAQQFPDLHSELNLSSLELGDSALYFCASSARGLANEQFFGPGTRLTVL.